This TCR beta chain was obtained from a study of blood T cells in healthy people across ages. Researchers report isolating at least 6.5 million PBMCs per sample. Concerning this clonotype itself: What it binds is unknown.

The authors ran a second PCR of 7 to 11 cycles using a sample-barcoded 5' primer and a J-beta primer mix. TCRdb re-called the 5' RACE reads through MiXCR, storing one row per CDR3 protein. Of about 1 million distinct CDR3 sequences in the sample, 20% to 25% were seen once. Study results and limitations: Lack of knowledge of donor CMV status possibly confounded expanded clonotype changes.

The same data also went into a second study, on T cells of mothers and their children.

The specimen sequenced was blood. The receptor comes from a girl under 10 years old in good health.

The CDR3 loop reads CASSFGGNEKLFF. CDR3 coding DNA: TGTGCCAGCAGTTTCGGGGGTAATGAAAAACTGTTTTTT. This chain joins TRBV6-6 and TRBJ1-4; tentatively, D is TRBD1 (5 bases). Trimming shortened V by 4 bases and J by 4 bases, and 7 bases separated the two germline ends. The CDR3 runs to 13 residues. CDR1 MNHNY and CDR2 SVGAGI come from the germline V gene (reference sequence).